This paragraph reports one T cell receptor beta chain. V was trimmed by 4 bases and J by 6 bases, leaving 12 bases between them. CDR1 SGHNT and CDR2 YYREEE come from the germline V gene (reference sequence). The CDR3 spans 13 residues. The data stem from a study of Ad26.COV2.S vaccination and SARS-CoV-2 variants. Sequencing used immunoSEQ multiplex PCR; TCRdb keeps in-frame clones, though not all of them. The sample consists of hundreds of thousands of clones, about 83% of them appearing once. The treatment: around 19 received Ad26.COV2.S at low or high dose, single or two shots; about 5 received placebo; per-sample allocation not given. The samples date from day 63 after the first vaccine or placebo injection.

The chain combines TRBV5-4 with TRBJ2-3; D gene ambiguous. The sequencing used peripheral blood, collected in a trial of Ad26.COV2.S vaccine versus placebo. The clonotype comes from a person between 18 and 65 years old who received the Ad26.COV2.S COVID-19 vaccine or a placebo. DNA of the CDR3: TGTGCCAGCAGCCCCTCCGTGGGGGATACGCAGTATTTT. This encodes CASSPSVGDTQYF.